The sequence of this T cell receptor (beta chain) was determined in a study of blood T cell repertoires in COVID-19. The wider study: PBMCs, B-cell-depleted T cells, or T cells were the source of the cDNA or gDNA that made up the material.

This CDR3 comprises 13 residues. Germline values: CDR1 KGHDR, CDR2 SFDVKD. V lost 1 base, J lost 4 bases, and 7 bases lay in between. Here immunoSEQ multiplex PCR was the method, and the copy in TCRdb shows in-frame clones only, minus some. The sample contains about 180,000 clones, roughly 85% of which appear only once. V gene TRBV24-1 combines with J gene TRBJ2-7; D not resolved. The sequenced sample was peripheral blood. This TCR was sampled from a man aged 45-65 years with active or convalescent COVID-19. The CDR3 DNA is TGTGCCACCAGTGATTTCAGGAATTACGAGCAGTACTTC. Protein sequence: CATSDFRNYEQYF.